The 28 T cell receptor beta chains in this list originate from one sample, sequenced in a study of blood T cell repertoires in COVID-19. Measured with immunoSEQ multiplex PCR; TCRdb has only the in-frame clones, and not every one. The sample has roughly 250,000 clones, about 93% seen once. The sequencing input was PBMCs or T cells enriched from blood (not recorded which). The receptors originated from a woman aged 18-35 years who had recovered from COVID-19.

The chain is built from TRBV28 and TRBJ1-1; the D gene is possibly TRBD1 (5 bases). Germline assignment: CDR1 MDHEN and CDR2 SYDVKM. V was trimmed by 10 bases and J by 8 bases, leaving 11 bases between them. The CDR3 totals 10 residues. CDR3: CANHGGEAFF. The DNA of the CDR3 is TGTGCCAATCACGGGGGGGAAGCTTTCTTT.

The chain combines TRBV7-8 with TRBJ2-5, with a weak D call TRBD1 (5 bases). CDR3 length equals 13 residues. Germline V CDR1 and CDR2: SGHVS, FQNEAQ. Trimming cost V 5 bases and J 4 bases, with 11 bases left between them. CDR3 region: CASSPDRRETQYF. CDR3 DNA: TGTGCCAGCAGCCCAGACAGAAGAGAGACCCAGTACTTC.

The chain links TRBV5-4 to TRBJ2-6, with 11 bases lining up with TRBD1. The germline gives CDR1 SGHNT, CDR2 YYREEE (reference sequence). The CDR3 is made up of 18 amino acids. V lost 4 bases, J lost 4 bases, and 10 bases stayed unmatched. DNA of the CDR3: TGTGCCAGCAGCCAGCCGGGACAGGGGGTCGGAGGGGCCAACGTCCTGACTTTC. This encodes CASSQPGQGVGGANVLTF.

This clone was counted only a few times. The CDR3 DNA follows: TGTGCCAGCAGCTTGGTCGGGGTCCGGCGAAAGTACTTC. This encodes CASSLVGVRRKYF. This chain connects TRBV5-5 to TRBJ2-7; D is possibly TRBD2 (5 bases). Germline V gene lookup returns CDR1 SGHKS and CDR2 YYEKEE (reference sequence). Trimming shortened V by 0 bases and J by 11 bases, and 15 bases separated the two germline ends. CDR3 length equals 13 residues.

The V and J genes are TRBV20-1 and TRBJ1-4, with 7 nucleotides matching TRBD1. Trimming removed 3 bases from V and 5 bases from J; junction bases left unmatched: 6. The germline gives CDR1 DFQATT, CDR2 SNEGSKA (reference sequence). The CDR3 length is 14 residues. CDR3 bases: TGCAGTGCTAGTGAGGGGGCAGGAAATGAAAAACTGTTTTTT. It specifies CSASEGAGNEKLFF.

This chain joins TRBV29-1 and TRBJ1-2, with D possibly TRBD1 on 6 matching bases. The V end was cut by 7 bases, the J end by 2 bases, with 17 bases between. The germline gives CDR1 SQVTM, CDR2 ANQGSEA. This CDR3 region has 14 residues. This CDR3 is CSGPPGTPNYGYTF. CDR3 in DNA: TGCAGCGGCCCCCCCGGGACACCAAACTATGGCTACACCTTC.

The CDR3 DNA reads as TGTGCCAGCAGTTCCCGACAGGGGGCGAACACTGAAGCTTTCTTT. Amino acid sequence: CASSSRQGANTEAFF. The chain is built from TRBV28 and TRBJ1-1, with TRBD1 identical over 10 bases. V was clipped by 4 bases and J by 1 base; unmatched bases: 3. This CDR3 comprises 15 residues. In germline, CDR1 is MDHEN, CDR2 SYDVKM.

V usage is TRBV9 and J usage is TRBJ1-2; TRBD1 might be the D (6 bases). The V gene lost 4 bases and the J gene lost 4 bases, with 20 bases spanning the gap. Germline CDR1 and CDR2: SGDLS and YYNGEE. The CDR3 spans 16 residues. The CDR3 protein is CASSIEGTLGGYGYTF. The CDR3 DNA reads TGTGCCAGCAGCATCGAAGGGACCTTAGGGGGCTATGGCTACACCTTC.

The rearrangement links TRBV19 to TRBJ1-6; a weak D match, TRBD1 (5 bases). V lost 4 bases to trimming and J lost 6 bases, with 19 bases between them. The CDR3 runs to 17 residues. Germline CDR1 reads LNHDA; CDR2 reads SQIVND (reference sequence). CDR3 in DNA: TGTGCCAGTAGTACCTTCGGACACTACCTGTCTAATTCACCCCTCCACTTT. Translating it yields CASSTFGHYLSNSPLHF. The whole variable domain, filled in from reference TRBV19 and TRBJ1-6, reads DGGITQSPKYLFRKEGQNVTLSCEQNLNHDAMYWYRQDPGQGLRLIYYSQIVNDFQKGDIAEGYSVSREKKESFPLTVTSAQKNPTAFYLCASSTFGHYLSNSPLHFGNGTRLTVT.

The chain links TRBV5-1 to TRBJ2-1; 11 nucleotides agree with TRBD2. CDR3 size: 20 residues. Germline CDR1 is SGHRS and CDR2 is YFSETQ. V dropped 0 bases and J dropped 2; count of bases not matched to a gene: 13. The CDR3 protein is CASSLGASGRPLPPYNEQFF. The CDR3 coding sequence is TGCGCCAGCAGCTTGGGGGCTAGCGGGAGGCCCCTCCCCCCCTACAATGAGCAGTTCTTC.

This chain uses TRBV7-8 with TRBJ1-6; TRBD1 might be the D (5 bases). Germline CDR1 is SGHVS and CDR2 is FQNEAQ. The germline V and J ends were trimmed by 4 bases and 8 bases, with 18 bases remaining between them. The CDR3 loop spans 16 amino acids. CDR3 sequence: CASSSLGGRVDSPLHF. CDR3 bases: TGTGCCAGCAGCTCCCTGGGGGGGAGGGTGGATTCACCCCTCCACTTT.

The chain recombines TRBV13 with TRBJ1-1; no clear D. V was shortened by 7 bases and J by 3 bases, with 15 bases between the two germline ends. This CDR3 contains 14 residues. The germline CDR1 and CDR2 sequences are PRHDT and FYEKMQ (reference sequence). The CDR3 nucleotides are TGTGCCAGCAAGAAGTTTAGATTGGACACTGAAGCTTTCTTT. It translates to CASKKFRLDTEAFF. Supplemented by reference TRBV13 and TRBJ1-1, the full variable domain reads AAGVIQSPRHLIKEKRETATLKCYPIPRHDTVYWYQQGPGQDPQFLISFYEKMQSDKGSIPDRFSAQQFSDYHSELNMSSLELGDSALYFCASKKFRLDTEAFFGQGTRLTVV.

The V gene is TRBV6-5, the J gene TRBJ2-3, with TRBD1 identical over 9 bases. CDR1 is MNHEY, CDR2 SVGAGI, per germline. The CDR3 is 15 residues long. Trimming at V came to 5 bases and at J to 4 bases, leaving 7 bases not matched to a gene. The CDR3 spells CASSLRGQGPDTQYF. In DNA form, the CDR3 reads TGTGCCAGCAGTCTCCGGGGACAGGGCCCAGATACGCAGTATTTT.

The chain carries TRBV7-9 and TRBJ1-5; D is perhaps TRBD1 (5 bases). Trimming took off 0 bases at V and 7 bases at J, with 10 bases between the two ends. The CDR3 is made up of 14 amino acids. The germline V gene encodes CDR1 SEHNR and CDR2 FQNEAQ (reference sequence). CDR3 region: CASSLAGGRQPQHF. CDR3 nucleotide sequence: TGTGCCAGCAGCTTAGCCGGGGGGAGACAGCCCCAGCATTTT.

The chain is built from TRBV5-1 and TRBJ1-2; the match to TRBD1 covers 8 bases. Germline V gene sequence: CDR1 SGHRS, CDR2 YFSETQ. Trimming took 0 bases from V and 7 from J; bases not matched to a gene: 8. The CDR3 length is 15 residues. CDR3 nucleotides: TGCGCCAGCAGCTTGGCACGGACAGGGAGGAGTGGCTACACCTTC. Translating it yields CASSLARTGRSGYTF. The full variable domain, in which reference TRBV5-1 and TRBJ1-2 provide the parts outside the CDR3, is KAGVTQTPRYLIKTRGQQVTLSCSPISGHRSVSWYQQTPGQGLQFLFEYFSETQRNKGNFPGRFSGRQFSNSRSEMNVSTLELGDSALYLCASSLARTGRSGYTFGSGTRLTVV.

The chain links TRBV6-1 to TRBJ2-6; 9 positions match TRBD1. CDR3 length: 19 amino acids. Trimming cost V 0 bases and J 4 bases; bases outside gene matches: 10. Germline V gene lookup returns CDR1 MNHNS and CDR2 SASEGT. Here the CDR3 reads CASSEAGQGGFAGANVLTF. For the CDR3, the DNA is TGTGCCAGCAGTGAAGCGGGACAGGGAGGGTTTGCAGGGGCCAACGTCCTGACTTTC.

V is TRBV5-1 and J is TRBJ1-1, with D perhaps matching TRBD1 (5 bases). Trimming cost V 4 bases and J 2 bases, with 12 bases left between them. Germline CDR1 SGHRS, CDR2 YFSETQ. This CDR3 region has 14 residues. CDR3 bases: TGCGCCAGCAGCGGGGGGGAAGTCAACACTGAAGCTTTCTTT. Protein product: CASSGGEVNTEAFF.

The chain combines TRBV6-5 with TRBJ2-7; 9 positions match TRBD1. V trimming: 0 bases; J trimming: 11 bases; junction bases outside the gene matches: 5. The CDR3 totals 13 residues. The germline gives CDR1 MNHEY, CDR2 SVGAGI. CDR3 sequence (DNA): TGTGCCAGCAGTTACTCGACTTGGACAGGGGAGTACTTC. Its protein product is CASSYSTWTGEYF.

V usage is TRBV28 and J usage is TRBJ1-5, with 8 bases identical to TRBD1. CDR1 and CDR2 from the germline V gene are MDHEN and SYDVKM. The CDR3 covers 12 residues. The trim removed 10 bases at V and 5 bases at J, leaving 4 bases unmatched. The CDR3 bases are TGTGCCATCGGGACAGGATATCAGCCCCAGCATTTT. Its protein is CAIGTGYQPQHF.

The genes are TRBV5-1 and TRBJ1-2, with 9 bases that match TRBD1. CDR3 length: 15 residues. In germline, CDR1 is SGHRS, CDR2 YFSETQ. V dropped 4 bases and J dropped 1; count of bases not matched to a gene: 5. CDR3 nucleotides: TGCGCCAGCAGCATGTCGACAGGGGGTAACTATGGCTACACCTTC. It yields the protein CASSMSTGGNYGYTF.

This sequence joins TRBV28 and TRBJ1-2; D unclear. Germline V gene sequence: CDR1 MDHEN, CDR2 SYDVKM. The CDR3 covers 10 residues. Trimming left V 10 bases short and J 5 bases short, with 8 bases between. The CDR3, as DNA: TGTGCCACCCGAGGTTATGGCTACACCTTC. It translates to CATRGYGYTF.

The V gene is TRBV9, the J gene TRBJ2-7; D possibly corresponds to TRBD1 (5 bases). The CDR3 extends over 14 amino acids. Trimming removed 4 bases from V and 5 bases from J, with 16 bases in between. Germline values: CDR1 SGDLS, CDR2 YYNGEE. CDR3 protein: CASSLGVIRDEQYF. The CDR3 region has the DNA TGTGCCAGCAGCCTAGGGGTAATACGGGACGAGCAGTACTTC.

The genes are TRBV6-5 and TRBJ2-1; D is possibly TRBD2 (6 bases). V was clipped by 6 bases and J by 4 bases, with 13 bases between them. Looked up from germline, CDR1 is MNHEY and CDR2 is SVGAGI. The CDR3 consists of 14 residues. CDR3 nucleotides: TGTGCCAGCAGCGGGACTCGGAAGTACAATGAGCAGTTCTTC. Amino acids: CASSGTRKYNEQFF.

This rearrangement joins TRBV15 to TRBJ1-2, with 8 bases matching TRBD1. V shed 1 base, J shed 3 bases, and the junction held 4 bases outside the gene matches. CDR3 length equals 15 residues. Germline CDR1 is LNHNV and CDR2 is YYDKDF (reference sequence). CDR3 loop: CATSRGQGLDYGYTF. The DNA of the CDR3 is TGTGCCACCAGCAGAGGACAGGGGTTGGACTATGGCTACACCTTC.

The V and J genes are TRBV15 and TRBJ2-7, with D maybe TRBD1 (6 bases). Trimming stripped 0 bases from V and 2 bases from J, with 8 bases between. The CDR3 is 14 residues long. CDR1 is LNHNV, CDR2 YYDKDF, per germline (reference sequence). The CDR3 loop reads CATSRDRGTYEQYF. The CDR3 DNA is TGTGCCACCAGCAGAGACAGGGGTACCTACGAGCAGTACTTC.

This chain links TRBV6-5 with TRBJ1-1, with D unclear. This CDR3 spans 14 amino acids. Germline CDR1 MNHEY, CDR2 SVGAGI. V lost 6 bases and J 1 base, leaving 12 bases between the germline ends. The CDR3 spells CASRSNTWNTEAFF. DNA for the CDR3: TGTGCCAGCAGGTCGAACACGTGGAACACTGAAGCTTTCTTT.

This chain's CDR3 is CASSLVKAGISYEQYF. CDR3 DNA sequence: TGTGCCAGCAGCTTGGTGAAGGCAGGGATATCCTACGAGCAGTACTTC. The chain has TRBV5-4 and TRBJ2-7, with D perhaps matching TRBD1 (5 bases). The CDR3 sequence is 16 residues long. V was shortened by 0 bases and J by 1 base, with 14 bases between the two germline ends. In germline, CDR1 is SGHNT, CDR2 YYREEE (reference sequence).

This chain connects TRBV6-5 to TRBJ2-7, with D unresolved. There are 16 residues in the CDR3. Trimming removed 0 bases at V and 3 bases at J, with 15 bases between. Looked up from germline, CDR1 is MNHEY and CDR2 is SVGAGI. The CDR3 nucleotides are TGTGCCAGCAGTTACTCTCGTTCTCGAGATTTCTACGAGCAGTACTTC. Its translation: CASSYSRSRDFYEQYF.